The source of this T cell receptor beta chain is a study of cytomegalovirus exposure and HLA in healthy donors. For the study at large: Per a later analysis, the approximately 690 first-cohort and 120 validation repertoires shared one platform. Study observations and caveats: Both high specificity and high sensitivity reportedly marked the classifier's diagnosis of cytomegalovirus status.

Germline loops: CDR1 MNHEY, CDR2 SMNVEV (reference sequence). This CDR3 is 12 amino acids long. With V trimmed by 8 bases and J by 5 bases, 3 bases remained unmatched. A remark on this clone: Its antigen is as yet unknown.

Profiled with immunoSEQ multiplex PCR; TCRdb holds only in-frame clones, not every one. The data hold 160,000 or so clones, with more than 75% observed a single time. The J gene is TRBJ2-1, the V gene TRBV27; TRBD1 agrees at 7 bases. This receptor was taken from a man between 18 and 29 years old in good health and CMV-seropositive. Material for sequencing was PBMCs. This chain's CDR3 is CASPTGNNEQFF. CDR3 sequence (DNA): TGTGCCAGCCCGACAGGGAACAATGAGCAGTTCTTC.